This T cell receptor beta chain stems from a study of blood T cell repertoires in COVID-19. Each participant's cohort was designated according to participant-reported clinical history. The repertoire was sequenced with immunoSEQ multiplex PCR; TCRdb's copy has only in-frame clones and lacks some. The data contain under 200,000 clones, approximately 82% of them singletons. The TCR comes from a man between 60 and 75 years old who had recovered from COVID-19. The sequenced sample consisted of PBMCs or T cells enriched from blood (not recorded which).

CDR3 residues: CASSPTGGQLLHTEAFF. The CDR3 DNA follows: TGTGCCAGCAGCCCCACGGGGGGACAATTATTACACACTGAAGCTTTCTTT. This chain uses TRBV7-6 with TRBJ1-1; tentative D call: TRBD1 (6 bases). The CDR3 has 17 amino acids. The V gene's germline CDR1 is SGHVS and CDR2 FNYEAQ. V was shortened by 5 bases and J by 3 bases, with 22 bases between the two germline ends. Full variable domain (outside the CDR3, taken from reference TRBV7-6 and TRBJ1-1): GAGVSQSPRYKVTKRGQDVALRCDPISGHVSLYWYRQALGQGPEFLTYFNYEAQQDKSGLPNDRFSAERPEGSISTLTIQRTEQRDSAMYRCASSPTGGQLLHTEAFFGQGTRLTVV.